The 29 T cell receptor beta chains listed next were all sequenced from one sample in a study of blood T cell repertoires in COVID-19. Generated by immunoSEQ multiplex PCR, the TCRdb table keeps only in-frame clones and is missing some. The data hold about 91,000 clones, with approximately 78% observed a single time. Sequences were obtained from peripheral blood. These receptors all come from a man aged 45-65 years with active or convalescent COVID-19.

J is TRBJ1-2 and V is TRBV12-3 or TRBV12-4; D uncertain. This CDR3 spans 12 amino acids. Trimming removed 5 bases from V and 9 bases from J, with 13 bases in between. Written as DNA, the CDR3 is TGTGCCAGCAGTCCCGACCCGAGGCGCTACACCTTC. This encodes CASSPDPRRYTF.

This chain connects TRBV11-2 to TRBJ2-5; D might be TRBD2 (7 bases). V lost 3 bases to trimming and J lost 2 bases, with 10 bases between them. CDR1 is SGHAT and CDR2 is FQNNGV in the germline V gene. CDR3 length: 14 residues. The CDR3 DNA reads TGTGCCAGCAGCTTCGCGGGGGCGCAAGAGACCCAGTACTTC. Its protein product is CASSFAGAQETQYF.

This clone came up once. V usage is TRBV7-8 and J usage is TRBJ1-5; D ambiguous. This CDR3 is 14 amino acids long. Germline CDR1 and CDR2: SGHVS and FQNEAQ. The V gene lost 0 bases and the J gene lost 6 bases, with 9 bases spanning the gap. The CDR3 DNA is TGTGCCAGCAGCTTAGCGAGGGTTGGTCAGCCCCAGCATTTT. Its translation: CASSLARVGQPQHF.

This chain joins TRBV25-1 and TRBJ1-4; D unresolved. V lost 3 bases and J lost 7, with 15 bases in between. CDR1 and CDR2 (germline): MGHDK, SYGVNS. The CDR3 is 15 amino acids. The CDR3: CASSDGVRDFEKLFF. In nucleotides, the CDR3 is TGTGCCAGCAGTGACGGGGTTCGGGATTTTGAAAAACTGTTTTTT.

V usage is TRBV19 and J usage is TRBJ2-2; D not certain. Germline loops: CDR1 LNHDA, CDR2 SQIVND (reference sequence). The CDR3 runs 13 residues. Trimming took off 9 bases at V and 3 bases at J, with 11 bases between the two ends. The CDR3 region has the DNA TGTGCCAGCCGGCAGGCTGACACCGGGGAGCTGTTTTTT. Residues: CASRQADTGELFF.

DNA for the CDR3: TGTGCCAGCAGCTCCTCGGTCAGGCCTTACGAGCAGTACTTC. It encodes CASSSSVRPYEQYF. The V gene is TRBV28, the J gene TRBJ2-7, with D unclear. This CDR3 region has 14 residues. Trimming took 6 bases from V and 4 from J, leaving 16 bases between them. From germline, CDR1 is MDHEN and CDR2 SYDVKM.

This clone came up once. The rearrangement joins TRBV5-4 to TRBJ1-1; 9 bases agree with TRBD1. Losses at the gene ends were 0 bases for V and 3 bases for J; bases not matched to a gene: 6. Germline V gene sequence: CDR1 SGHNT, CDR2 YYREEE (reference sequence). The CDR3 sequence is 16 residues long. The CDR3: CASSLAGTGSHTEAFF. The DNA for the CDR3 is TGTGCCAGCAGCTTGGCCGGGACAGGGTCCCACACTGAAGCTTTCTTT.

This rearrangement joins TRBV28 to TRBJ1-5; D remains ambiguous. Deletions cut 7 bases from V and 5 bases from J, with 12 bases between. Germline values: CDR1 MDHEN, CDR2 SYDVKM. This CDR3 region has 13 residues. As DNA, the CDR3 is TGTGCCAGCACCGCCCAGAGGGATCAGCCCCAGCATTTT. This codes for CASTAQRDQPQHF.

The gene calls are TRBV24-1 and TRBJ1-2; 11 nucleotides line up with TRBD1. The length of the CDR3 is 15 residues. The J segment lost 7 bases and the V segment lost 4 bases, leaving 7 bases of the junction unmatched. CDR1 KGHDR and CDR2 SFDVKD come from the germline V gene. CDR3 DNA sequence: TGTGCCACCAGTGACCCGGGACAGGGGGTAGGTGGCTACACCTTC. Encoded protein: CATSDPGQGVGGYTF.

V and J are TRBV5-1 and TRBJ2-3; D perhaps matches TRBD2 (6 bases). Trimming cost V 6 bases and J 0 bases, with 11 bases left between them. The CDR3 totals 14 residues. Germline V lookup: CDR1 SGHRS, CDR2 YFSETQ. The CDR3 protein is CASKEGPSTDTQYF. CDR3 sequence (DNA): TGCGCCAGCAAGGAGGGGCCAAGCACAGATACGCAGTATTTT.

In DNA, the CDR3 is TGCGCCAGCAGCTTGGCTCCTAGCGGGGGACAAGAGACCCAGTACTTC. Amino acid sequence: CASSLAPSGGQETQYF. This sequence joins TRBV5-1 and TRBJ2-5; TRBD2 matches at 10 bases. J was trimmed by 2 bases and V by 0 bases; bases with no gene match: 4. Germline lookup yields CDR1 SGHRS and CDR2 YFSETQ. The CDR3 covers 16 residues.

In its sample, this clone was seen a few times. V gene TRBV18 combines with J gene TRBJ2-7; 7 bases are shared with TRBD1. V lost 6 bases and J lost 2; bases outside the gene matches: 7. CDR1 and CDR2 (germline): KGHSH, LQKENI. CDR3 length equals 14 residues. Here the CDR3 DNA reads TGTGCCAGCTCGCCAAGACAGGGAACCTACGAGCAGTACGTC. This codes for CASSPRQGTYEQYV.

This clone was counted a single time. The chain combines TRBV19 with TRBJ2-1; the match to TRBD1 covers 9 bases. Germline V gives CDR1 LNHDA, CDR2 SQIVND (reference sequence). CDR3 size: 15 residues. V lost 2 bases, J lost 7 bases, and 6 bases stayed unmatched. Here the CDR3 reads CASSITGGAENEQFF. The DNA of the CDR3 is TGTGCCAGTAGTATAACAGGGGGCGCTGAGAATGAGCAGTTCTTC.

A single count supports this clone. The CDR3 region has the DNA TGTGCCAGCAGCGGAGGGAGCCCGAGGCGTGGCTACAATGAGCAGTTCTTC. It yields the protein CASSGGSPRRGYNEQFF. The chain carries TRBV7-9 and TRBJ2-1; the D gene is possibly TRBD2 (6 bases). Germline V gene data show CDR1 as SEHNR and CDR2 as FQNEAQ (reference sequence). V was pared by 5 bases and J by 3 bases, with 20 bases between. This CDR3 is built from 17 residues.

This clone was counted a few times. The chain uses TRBV6-1 and TRBJ1-1; D might be TRBD1 (5 bases). Germline CDR1 reads MNHNS; CDR2 reads SASEGT. V gave up 1 base and J gave up 0 bases, with 15 bases separating them. The CDR3 sequence is 17 residues long. CDR3 protein: CASSEGRTMVMNTEAFF. CDR3 in DNA: TGTGCCAGCAGTGAAGGAAGGACAATGGTCATGAACACTGAAGCTTTCTTT.

This clone was counted a single time. J is TRBJ2-1 and V is TRBV28; 7 bases fit TRBD1. Per the germline V gene, CDR1 is MDHEN and CDR2 is SYDVKM. The CDR3 covers 16 residues. V was pared by 6 bases and J by 4 bases, with 12 bases of the junction left unmatched. CDR3 residues: CASSRLDRRNYNEQFF. CDR3 coding DNA: TGTGCCAGCAGCCGCCTGGACAGGAGAAATTACAATGAGCAGTTCTTC.

V is TRBV5-1 and J is TRBJ2-5; 10 bases align to TRBD2. The CDR3 is 15 amino acids. The germline CDR1 and CDR2 sequences are SGHRS and YFSETQ. The V segment lost 7 bases and the J segment 6 bases; nucleotides outside the gene matches: 12. CDR3 region: CASCQLGSGGQTQYF. The CDR3 region has the DNA TGCGCCAGCTGTCAACTGGGTAGCGGGGGGCAGACCCAGTACTTC.

The V and J genes are TRBV5-4 and TRBJ2-7; possible D gene TRBD2, 5 bases. This CDR3 region has 13 residues. Trimming took off 4 bases at V and 6 bases at J, with 14 bases between the two ends. Germline CDR1 SGHNT, CDR2 YYREEE (reference sequence). CDR3 amino acids: CASSAPHEGEQYF. CDR3 DNA: TGTGCCAGCAGCGCCCCCCATGAGGGCGAGCAGTACTTC.

The CDR3 reads CASSLDGSGETQYF. CDR3 bases: TGTGCCAGCAGCTTAGATGGGTCCGGGGAGACCCAGTACTTC. V and J are TRBV7-7 and TRBJ2-5; D remains unclear. The length of the CDR3 is 14 residues. Germline lookup yields CDR1 SSHAT and CDR2 FNYEAQ (reference sequence). Between the trimmed V and J ends, which lost 1 base and 5 bases, there was a span of 11 bases.

This chain joins TRBV28 and TRBJ1-3, with 7 bases lining up with TRBD1. V shed 5 bases, J shed 0 bases, and the junction held 10 bases outside the gene matches. There are 17 residues in the CDR3. Germline lookup yields CDR1 MDHEN and CDR2 SYDVKM. The CDR3 DNA reads as TGTGCCAGCAGTCCCCCCTTCGACAGGGCCTCTGGAAACACCATATATTTT. As protein: CASSPPFDRASGNTIYF.

V usage is TRBV29-1 and J usage is TRBJ2-3; 7 nucleotides align to TRBD1. This CDR3 spans 13 amino acids. The V gene's germline CDR1 is SQVTM and CDR2 ANQGSEA. V shed 3 bases and J 5 bases; nucleotides not matched to a gene: 5. This CDR3 reads CSVDRGFGDTQYF. As DNA, the CDR3 is TGCAGCGTTGACAGGGGGTTTGGAGATACGCAGTATTTT.

This chain joins TRBV24-1 and TRBJ1-2; unclear D gene. V gave up 4 bases and J gave up 5 bases, with 7 bases separating them. The CDR3 covers 12 residues. Germline values: CDR1 KGHDR, CDR2 SFDVKD. CDR3 bases: TGTGCCACCAGTGACGAGGATTATGGCTACACCTTC. As protein: CATSDEDYGYTF.

J is TRBJ2-3 and V is TRBV5-1, with 8 bases that match TRBD2. The CDR3 is 13 amino acids. Germline lookup yields CDR1 SGHRS and CDR2 YFSETQ. V shed 5 bases and J 5 bases; nucleotides not matched to a gene: 4. The CDR3 DNA reads TGCGCCAGCAGTGCGGGGGGTGGAGATACGCAGTATTTT. Amino acid sequence: CASSAGGGDTQYF.

This clone was found once. The V gene is TRBV6-4, the J gene TRBJ1-1; 7 nucleotides align to TRBD1. The J segment lost 1 base and the V segment lost 5 bases, leaving 10 bases of the junction unmatched. Germline CDR1 reads MRHNA; CDR2 reads SNTAGT. The CDR3 has 16 amino acids. The CDR3 coding sequence is TGTGCCAGCAGTCACACGGGGAGACAGGGGAACACTGAAGCTTTCTTT. Translated: CASSHTGRQGNTEAFF.

The rearrangement joins TRBV7-9 to TRBJ2-7, with 7 bases fitting TRBD1. V was pared by 5 bases and J by 7 bases, with 11 bases of the junction left unmatched. Germline V gene data show CDR1 as SEHNR and CDR2 as FQNEAQ (reference sequence). The CDR3 contains 14 residues. The CDR3 is CASSPPGQTREQYF. The CDR3, as DNA: TGTGCCAGCAGCCCTCCGGGACAGACAAGGGAGCAGTACTTC. Using reference TRBV7-9 and TRBJ2-7 for the parts outside the CDR3, the full variable domain is DTGVSQNPRHKITKRGQNVTFRCDPISEHNRLYWYRQTLGQGPEFLTYFQNEAQLEKSRLLSDRFSAERPKGSFSTLEIQRTEQGDSAMYLCASSPPGQTREQYFGPGTRLTVT.

Only one count was recorded for this clone. This chain uses TRBV10-3 with TRBJ1-1; possibly TRBD1 for D (6 bases). The CDR3 runs to 13 residues. The V end lost 4 bases, the J end lost 5 bases, and 11 bases lay between the germline ends. In germline, CDR1 is ENHRY, CDR2 SYGVKD. The DNA of the CDR3 is TGTGCCATCAGTGGGATACAGGGAACTGAAGCTTTCTTT. Protein: CAISGIQGTEAFF.

The chain recombines TRBV2 with TRBJ2-5, with 8 bases matching TRBD2. The germline gives CDR1 SNHLY, CDR2 FYNNEI. There are 14 residues in the CDR3. The J segment lost 2 bases and the V segment lost 9 bases, leaving 8 bases of the junction unmatched. The DNA of the CDR3 is TGTGCCAGTGCTAAACGGGGGGGGCAAGAGACCCAGTACTTC. Translation: CASAKRGGQETQYF.

The CDR3: CASSTTGNEQFF. The CDR3 nucleotides are TGTGCCAGCAGTACTACAGGCAATGAGCAGTTCTTC. This chain connects TRBV6-2 or TRBV6-3 to TRBJ2-1; perhaps TRBD1 as D (5 bases). V was clipped by 5 bases and J by 6 bases, with 8 bases between them. The CDR3 totals 12 residues. Looked up from germline, CDR1 is MNHEY and CDR2 is SVGEGT.

The chain has TRBV3-1 (or the pseudogene TRBV3-2) and TRBJ1-2; 8 bases fit TRBD1. CDR1 is LGHDT, CDR2 YNNKEL, per germline (reference sequence). CDR3 length: 13 amino acids. The V segment lost 2 bases and the J segment 8 bases; nucleotides outside the gene matches: 4. CDR3 sequence: CASSQRQGYGYTF. For the CDR3, the DNA is TGTGCCAGCAGCCAACGACAGGGGTACGGCTACACCTTC.